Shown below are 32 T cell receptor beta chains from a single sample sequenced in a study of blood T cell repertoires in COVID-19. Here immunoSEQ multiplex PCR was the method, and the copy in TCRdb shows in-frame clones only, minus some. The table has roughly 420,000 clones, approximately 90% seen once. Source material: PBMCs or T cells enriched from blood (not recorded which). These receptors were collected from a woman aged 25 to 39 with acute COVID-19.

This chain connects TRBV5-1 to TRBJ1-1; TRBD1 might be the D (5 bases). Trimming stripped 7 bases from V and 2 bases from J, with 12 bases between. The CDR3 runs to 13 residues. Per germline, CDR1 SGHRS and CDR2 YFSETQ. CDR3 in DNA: TGCGCCAGCGGCCAGGGCCCCAACACTGAAGCTTTCTTT. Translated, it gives CASGQGPNTEAFF.

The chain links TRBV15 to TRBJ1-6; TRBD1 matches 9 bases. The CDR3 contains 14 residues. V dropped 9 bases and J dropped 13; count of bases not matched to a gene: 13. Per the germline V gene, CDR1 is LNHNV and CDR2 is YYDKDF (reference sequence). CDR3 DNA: TGTGCCACATGGACCGGGACAGGGAAGGATCCCCTCCACTTT. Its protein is CATWTGTGKDPLHF.

The CDR3 sequence is CASSQEGGTGGGTQYF. In DNA, the CDR3 is TGCGCCAGCAGCCAAGAGGGCGGGACTGGGGGAGGGACCCAGTACTTC. The V gene is TRBV4-3, the J gene TRBJ2-5; tentative D call: TRBD2 (6 bases). V was clipped by 0 bases and J by 7 bases, with 18 bases between them. In germline, CDR1 is LGHNA, CDR2 YSLEER. The CDR3 is 16 amino acids.

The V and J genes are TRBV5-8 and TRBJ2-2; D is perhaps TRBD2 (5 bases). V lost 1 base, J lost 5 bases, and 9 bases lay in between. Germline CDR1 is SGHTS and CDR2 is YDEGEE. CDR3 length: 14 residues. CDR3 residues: CASSLIRGTGELFF. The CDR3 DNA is TGTGCCAGCAGCTTGATTCGGGGAACCGGGGAGCTGTTTTTT.

CDR3 DNA sequence: TGTGCCAGCAGTTTCCAGCGGGGGGTGGATGAGCAGTTCTTC. It translates to CASSFQRGVDEQFF. The chain has TRBV27 and TRBJ2-1, with 9 nucleotides matching TRBD2. After removal of 3 bases from V and 8 bases from J, the junction contained 5 bases not matched to a gene. Germline V CDR1 and CDR2: MNHEY, SMNVEV (reference sequence). The CDR3 runs 14 residues.

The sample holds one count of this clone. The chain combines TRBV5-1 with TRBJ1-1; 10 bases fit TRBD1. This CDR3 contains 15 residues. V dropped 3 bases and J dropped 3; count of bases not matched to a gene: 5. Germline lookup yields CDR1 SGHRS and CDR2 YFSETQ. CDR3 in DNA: TGCGCCAGCAGCTCAAGGACAGGGGGGGACACTGAAGCTTTCTTT. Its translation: CASSSRTGGDTEAFF.

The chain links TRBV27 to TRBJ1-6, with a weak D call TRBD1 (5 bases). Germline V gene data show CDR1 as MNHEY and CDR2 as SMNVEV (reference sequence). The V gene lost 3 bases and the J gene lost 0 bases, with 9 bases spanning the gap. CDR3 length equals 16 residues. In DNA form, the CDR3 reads TGTGCCAGCAGTTTCCAGGGCCCCTCCTATAATTCACCCCTCCACTTT. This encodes CASSFQGPSYNSPLHF.

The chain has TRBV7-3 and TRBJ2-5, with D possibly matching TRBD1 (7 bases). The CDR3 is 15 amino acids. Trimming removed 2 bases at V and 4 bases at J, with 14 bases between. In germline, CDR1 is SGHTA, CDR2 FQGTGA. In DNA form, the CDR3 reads TGTGCCAGCAGCTTATACTCAGGGGGAGGAGAGACCCAGTACTTC. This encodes CASSLYSGGGETQYF.

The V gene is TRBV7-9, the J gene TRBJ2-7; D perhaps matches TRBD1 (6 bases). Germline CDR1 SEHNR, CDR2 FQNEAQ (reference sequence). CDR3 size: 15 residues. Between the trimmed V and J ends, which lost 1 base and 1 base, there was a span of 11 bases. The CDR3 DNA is TGTGCCAGCAGCTTAGGCAGGGGACCTTCCTACGAGCAGTACTTC. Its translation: CASSLGRGPSYEQYF.

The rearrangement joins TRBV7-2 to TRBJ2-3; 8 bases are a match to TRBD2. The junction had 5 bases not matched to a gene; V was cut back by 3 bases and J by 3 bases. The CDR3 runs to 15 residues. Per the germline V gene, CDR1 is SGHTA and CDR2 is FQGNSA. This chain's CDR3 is CASSFAGGGTDTQYF. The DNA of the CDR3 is TGTGCCAGCAGCTTTGCGGGGGGAGGGACAGATACGCAGTATTTT. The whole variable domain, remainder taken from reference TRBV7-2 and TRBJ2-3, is GAGVSQSPSNKVTEKGKDVELRCDPISGHTALYWYRQSLGQGLEFLIYFQGNSAPDKSGLPSDRFSAERTGGSVSTLTIQRTQQEDSAVYLCASSFAGGGTDTQYFGPGTRLTVL.

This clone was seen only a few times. The CDR3 DNA follows: TGTGCCAGCAGCCTACTGGGCCAGCTTGGGGGAAACACCATATATTTT. Protein: CASSLLGQLGGNTIYF. The V call is TRBV28, the J call TRBJ1-3; no reliable D call. Germline V gene sequence: CDR1 MDHEN, CDR2 SYDVKM. V was shortened by 6 bases and J by 4 bases, with 19 bases between the two germline ends. The CDR3 is 16 residues long.

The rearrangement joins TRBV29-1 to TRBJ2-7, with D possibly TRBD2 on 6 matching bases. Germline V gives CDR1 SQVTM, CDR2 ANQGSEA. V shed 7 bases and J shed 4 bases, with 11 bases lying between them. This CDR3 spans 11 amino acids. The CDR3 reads CSARREYEQYF. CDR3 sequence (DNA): TGCAGCGCTCGGAGGGAATACGAGCAGTACTTC.

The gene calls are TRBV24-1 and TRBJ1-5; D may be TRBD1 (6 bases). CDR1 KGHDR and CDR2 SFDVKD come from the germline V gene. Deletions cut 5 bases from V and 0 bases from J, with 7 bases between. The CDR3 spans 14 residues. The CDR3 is CATSGGHSNQPQHF. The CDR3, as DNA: TGTGCCACCAGTGGGGGACATAGCAATCAGCCCCAGCATTTT.

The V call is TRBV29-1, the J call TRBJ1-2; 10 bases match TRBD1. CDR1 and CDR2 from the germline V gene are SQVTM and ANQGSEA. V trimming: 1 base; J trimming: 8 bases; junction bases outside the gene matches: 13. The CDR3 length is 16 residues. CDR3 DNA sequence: TGCAGCGTTGAAGGACGCCAGGGACAGGGGTGGGGAGGCTACACCTTC. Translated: CSVEGRQGQGWGGYTF. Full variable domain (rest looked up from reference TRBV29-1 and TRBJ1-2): SAVISQKPSRDICQRGTSLTIQCQVDSQVTMMFWYRQQPGQSLTLIATANQGSEATYESGFVIDKFPISRPNLTFSTLTVSNMSPEDSSIYLCSVEGRQGQGWGGYTFGSGTRLTVV.

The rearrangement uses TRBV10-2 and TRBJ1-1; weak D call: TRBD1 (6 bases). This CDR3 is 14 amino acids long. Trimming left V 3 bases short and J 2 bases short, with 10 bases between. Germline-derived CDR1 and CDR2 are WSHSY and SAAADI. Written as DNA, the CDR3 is TGCGCCAGCAGTGATGGGGGGGCCAACACTGAAGCTTTCTTT. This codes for CASSDGGANTEAFF.

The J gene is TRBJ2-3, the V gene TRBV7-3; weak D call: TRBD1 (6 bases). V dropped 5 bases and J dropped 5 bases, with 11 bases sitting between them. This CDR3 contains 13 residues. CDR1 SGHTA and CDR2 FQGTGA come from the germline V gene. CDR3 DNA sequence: TGTGCCAGCAGCCGCCGGGACAAAGATACGCAGTATTTT. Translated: CASSRRDKDTQYF.

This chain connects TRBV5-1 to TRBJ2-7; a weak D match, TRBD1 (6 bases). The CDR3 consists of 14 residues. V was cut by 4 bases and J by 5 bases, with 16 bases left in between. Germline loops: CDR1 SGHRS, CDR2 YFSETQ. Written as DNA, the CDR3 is TGCGCCAGCAGCGCCACAGGGCTTTCAAACGAGCAGTACTTC. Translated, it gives CASSATGLSNEQYF.

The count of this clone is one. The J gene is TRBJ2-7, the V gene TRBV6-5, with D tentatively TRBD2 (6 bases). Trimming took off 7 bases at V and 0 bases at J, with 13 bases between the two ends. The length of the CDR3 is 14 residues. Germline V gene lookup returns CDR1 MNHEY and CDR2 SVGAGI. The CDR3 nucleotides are TGTGCCAGCACTCACCCGACTAGCTCCTACGAGCAGTACTTC. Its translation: CASTHPTSSYEQYF.

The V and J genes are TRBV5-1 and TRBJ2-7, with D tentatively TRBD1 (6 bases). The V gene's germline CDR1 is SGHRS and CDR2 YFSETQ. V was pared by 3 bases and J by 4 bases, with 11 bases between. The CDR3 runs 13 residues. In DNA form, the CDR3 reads TGCGCCAGCAGCTCGGACAGCCTATACGAGCAGTACTTC. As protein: CASSSDSLYEQYF.

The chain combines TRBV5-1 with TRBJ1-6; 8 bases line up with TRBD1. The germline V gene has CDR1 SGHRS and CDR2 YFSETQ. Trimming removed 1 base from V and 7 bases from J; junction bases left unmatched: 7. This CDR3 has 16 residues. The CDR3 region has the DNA TGCGCCAGCAGCTTGAGTTACGGACAGGGAAATTCACCCCTCCACTTT. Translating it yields CASSLSYGQGNSPLHF.

The CDR3 protein is CASSLSEGQNTEAFF. The CDR3 nucleotides are TGTGCCAGCAGCCTATCCGAGGGCCAGAACACTGAAGCTTTCTTT. The chain employs TRBV14 and TRBJ1-1; the D is unclear. The CDR3 loop spans 15 amino acids. The V end was cut by 4 bases, the J end by 1 base, with 13 bases between. Germline CDR1 reads SGHDN; CDR2 reads FVKESK.

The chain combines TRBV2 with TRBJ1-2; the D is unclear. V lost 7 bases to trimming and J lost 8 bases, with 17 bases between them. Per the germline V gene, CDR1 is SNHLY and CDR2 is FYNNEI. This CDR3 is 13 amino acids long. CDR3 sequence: CASNGGLVLGYTF. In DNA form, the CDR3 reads TGTGCCAGCAACGGAGGGCTTGTTCTGGGCTACACCTTC. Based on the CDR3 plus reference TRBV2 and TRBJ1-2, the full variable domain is EPEVTQTPSHQVTQMGQEVILRCVPISNHLYFYWYRQILGQKVEFLVSFYNNEISEKSEIFDDQFSVERPDGSNFTLKIRSTKLEDSAMYFCASNGGLVLGYTFGSGTRLTVV.

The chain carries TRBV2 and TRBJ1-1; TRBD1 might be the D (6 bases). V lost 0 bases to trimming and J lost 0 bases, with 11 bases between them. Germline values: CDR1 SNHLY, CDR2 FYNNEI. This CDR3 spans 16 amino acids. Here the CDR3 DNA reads TGTGCCAGCAGTGAAGCGCGGCAGGGGATGAACACTGAAGCTTTCTTT. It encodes CASSEARQGMNTEAFF.

The CDR3 DNA reads TGTGCCAGCAGCCCCTCGGATAATTCACCCCTCCACTTT. It is translated as CASSPSDNSPLHF. The chain has TRBV3-1 (or the pseudogene TRBV3-2) and TRBJ1-6; the D is unclear. Between the trimmed V and J ends, which lost 4 bases and 5 bases, there was a span of 6 bases. CDR1 is LGHDT and CDR2 is YNNKEL in the germline V gene (reference sequence). CDR3 length: 13 residues.

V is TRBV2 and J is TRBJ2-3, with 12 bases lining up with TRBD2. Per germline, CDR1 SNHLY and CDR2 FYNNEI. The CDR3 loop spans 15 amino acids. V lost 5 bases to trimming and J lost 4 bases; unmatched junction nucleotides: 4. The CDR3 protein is CASSQTSGGSDTQYF. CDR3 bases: TGTGCCAGCAGTCAGACTAGCGGGGGATCAGATACGCAGTATTTT.

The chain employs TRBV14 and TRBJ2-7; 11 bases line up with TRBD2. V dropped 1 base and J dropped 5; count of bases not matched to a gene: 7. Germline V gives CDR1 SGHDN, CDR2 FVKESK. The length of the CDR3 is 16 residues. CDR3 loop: CASSQVSSGGPHEQYF. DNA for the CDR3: TGTGCCAGCAGCCAAGTTTCTAGCGGGGGGCCCCACGAGCAGTACTTC.

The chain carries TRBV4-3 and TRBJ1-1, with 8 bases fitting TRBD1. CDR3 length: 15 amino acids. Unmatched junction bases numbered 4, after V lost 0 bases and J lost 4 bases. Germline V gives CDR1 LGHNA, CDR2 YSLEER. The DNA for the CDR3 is TGCGCCAGCAGCCAAGAGACAGGGGACGGCACTGAAGCTTTCTTT. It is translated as CASSQETGDGTEAFF.

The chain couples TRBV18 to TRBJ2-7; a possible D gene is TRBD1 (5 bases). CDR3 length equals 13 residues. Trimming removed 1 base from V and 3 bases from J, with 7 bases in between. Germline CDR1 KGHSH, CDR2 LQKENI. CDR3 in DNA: TGTGCCAGCTCACCACAGGGGTACTACGAGCAGTACTTC. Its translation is CASSPQGYYEQYF.

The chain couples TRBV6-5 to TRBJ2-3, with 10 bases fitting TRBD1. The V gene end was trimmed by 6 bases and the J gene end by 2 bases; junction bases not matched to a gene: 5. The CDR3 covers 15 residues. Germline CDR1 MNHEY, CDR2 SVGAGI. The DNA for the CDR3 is TGTGCCAGCAGGCCCGACAGGGGGCCCACAGATACGCAGTATTTT. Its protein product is CASRPDRGPTDTQYF.

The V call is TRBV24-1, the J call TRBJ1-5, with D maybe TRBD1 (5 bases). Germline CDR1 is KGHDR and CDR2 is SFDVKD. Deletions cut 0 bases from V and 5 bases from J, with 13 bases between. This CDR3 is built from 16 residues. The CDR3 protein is CATSDLLRVEDQPQHF. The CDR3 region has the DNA TGTGCCACCAGTGATTTGCTCAGGGTAGAAGATCAGCCCCAGCATTTT.

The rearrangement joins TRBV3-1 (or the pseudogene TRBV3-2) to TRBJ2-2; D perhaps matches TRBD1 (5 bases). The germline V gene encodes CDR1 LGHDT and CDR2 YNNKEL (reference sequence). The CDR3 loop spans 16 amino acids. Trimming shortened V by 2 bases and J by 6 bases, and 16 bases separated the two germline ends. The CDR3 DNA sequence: TGTGCCAGCAGCCAATCTATGTTAGTGGGGCCCGGGGAGCTGTTTTTT. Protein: CASSQSMLVGPGELFF.

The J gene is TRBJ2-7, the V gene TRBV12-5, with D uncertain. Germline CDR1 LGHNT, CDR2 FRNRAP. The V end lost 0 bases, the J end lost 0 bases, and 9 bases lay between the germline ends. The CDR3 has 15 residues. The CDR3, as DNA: TGTGCTAGTGGTTTGGTACTCCCGGGCTCCTACGAGCAGTACTTC. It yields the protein CASGLVLPGSYEQYF.